These 5 T cell receptor beta chains originate from one sample sequenced in a study of cytomegalovirus exposure and HLA in healthy donors. The PCR contained 60 Vbeta and 13 Jbeta primers. Sequenced by immunoSEQ multiplex PCR; TCRdb stores in-frame clones only, minus some. The repertoire includes roughly 190,000 clones, approximately 65% of them detected once, and roughly 2.9% sits in the top ten. The sequenced sample consisted of PBMCs. The receptors here all came from a man in his forties or fifties in good health and CMV-seronegative.

The chain combines TRBV7-2 with TRBJ2-2; TRBD1 matches at 10 bases. V shed 7 bases, J shed 4 bases, and the junction held 12 bases outside the gene matches. The CDR3 totals 17 residues. The germline V gene encodes CDR1 SGHTA and CDR2 FQGNSA. This CDR3 reads CASTRRTGGLGTGELFF. The CDR3, as DNA: TGTGCCAGCACCCGAAGGACAGGGGGGCTGGGCACCGGGGAGCTGTTTTTT.

This clone was recorded a few times. This chain joins TRBV10-3 and TRBJ2-1, with TRBD1 matching 11 bases. The V segment lost 10 bases and the J segment 4 bases; nucleotides outside the gene matches: 9. In germline, CDR1 is ENHRY, CDR2 SYGVKD. This CDR3 region has 15 residues. In nucleotides, the CDR3 is TGTGCCACTTTTCCGGGACAGGGGGGGTACAATGAGCAGTTCTTC. It translates to CATFPGQGGYNEQFF.

This chain links TRBV2 with TRBJ2-5; 7 bases align to TRBD1. CDR1 SNHLY and CDR2 FYNNEI come from the germline V gene. The CDR3 totals 14 residues. V trimming: 8 bases; J trimming: 5 bases; junction bases outside the gene matches: 11. DNA of the CDR3: TGTGCCAGCCACCTCAGGGGGACGGAGGAGACCCAGTACTTC. Translating it yields CASHLRGTEETQYF.

This chain uses TRBV7-2 with TRBJ2-7; 7 nucleotides line up with TRBD2. The V segment lost 3 bases and the J segment 0 bases; nucleotides outside the gene matches: 5. Per the germline V gene, CDR1 is SGHTA and CDR2 is FQGNSA. The CDR3 contains 15 residues. The CDR3 DNA reads as TGTGCCAGCAGCTTCACAGCGGGGCACTCCTACGAGCAGTACTTC. Protein sequence: CASSFTAGHSYEQYF.

This sequence joins TRBV2 and TRBJ2-7; D gene unclear. This CDR3 spans 10 amino acids. Between the trimmed V and J ends, which lost 8 bases and 4 bases, there was a span of 6 bases. Looked up from germline, CDR1 is SNHLY and CDR2 is FYNNEI. This CDR3 is CASASYEQYF. The CDR3 DNA reads TGTGCCAGCGCCAGTTACGAGCAGTACTTC. The full variable domain, rest sourced from reference TRBV2 and TRBJ2-7, is EPEVTQTPSHQVTQMGQEVILRCVPISNHLYFYWYRQILGQKVEFLVSFYNNEISEKSEIFDDQFSVERPDGSNFTLKIRSTKLEDSAMYFCASASYEQYFGPGTRLTVT.